Following are 8 T cell receptor beta chains from one sample sequenced in a study of T-cell memory formation after mild COVID-19. TCRdb re-called the 5' RACE reads with MiXCR, one entry per CDR3 protein. There are about 290,000 distinct CDR3 sequences in the sample; about a sixth occur only once, and around a fifth lies in the top ten. Sequenced input: PBMCs or a T cell subset sorted from them (not recorded which). The receptors shown here come from a young man who had mild COVID-19 (a few samples of this study predate the infection). Cell type and time point are not known.

The gene calls are TRBV12-3 or TRBV12-4 and TRBJ1-2, with a tentative D call TRBD1 (5 bases). CDR3 length equals 15 residues. V gave up 3 bases and J gave up 8 bases, with 19 bases separating them. CDR3 loop: CASSFTVGRVGGYTF. The CDR3 DNA follows: TGTGCCAGCAGTTTTACGGTGGGCAGGGTGGGCGGCTACACCTTC.

This clonotype was seen more than once but under ten times. The rearrangement links TRBV7-8 to TRBJ2-7, with 9 bases aligning to TRBD1. Losses at the gene ends were 5 bases for V and 6 bases for J; bases not matched to a gene: 8. Germline V gene sequence: CDR1 SGHVS, CDR2 FQNEAQ. This CDR3 is built from 14 residues. CDR3 DNA sequence: TGTGCCAGCAGCGGGGACAGGGCGTATGGCGAGCAGTACTTC. This gives the protein CASSGDRAYGEQYF.

This clonotype was seen at least ten times. The V call is TRBV27, the J call TRBJ1-5; 7 bases agree with TRBD1. With V trimmed by 6 bases and J by 7 bases, 9 bases remained unmatched. Germline CDR1 MNHEY, CDR2 SMNVEV (reference sequence). CDR3 length: 14 amino acids. The chain's CDR3 is CASRKQGIQQPQHF. The CDR3 bases are TGTGCCAGCAGAAAACAGGGGATTCAGCAGCCCCAGCATTTT.

This clonotype came up a few times. The chain recombines TRBV4-3 with TRBJ1-1; no definite D call. The V and J ends lost 0 bases and 3 bases respectively, with 17 bases between them. The CDR3 spans 17 residues. Looked up from germline, CDR1 is LGHNA and CDR2 is YSLEER. The CDR3: CASSQDLIREEDTEAFF. For the CDR3, the DNA is TGCGCCAGCAGCCAAGATCTCATAAGGGAAGAGGACACTGAAGCTTTCTTT.

There are many counts of this clonotype. The rearrangement joins TRBV5-1 to TRBJ2-7, with a tentative D call TRBD1 (6 bases). Germline CDR1 is SGHRS and CDR2 is YFSETQ. The CDR3 is 12 amino acids. V lost 3 bases to trimming and J lost 5 bases, with 9 bases between them. In DNA, the CDR3 is TGCGCCAGCAGCTACCAGGGGAACGAGCAGTACTTC. This codes for CASSYQGNEQYF.

The chain uses TRBV9 and TRBJ1-6; D is undetermined. There are 14 residues in the CDR3. Trimming stripped 2 bases from V and 10 bases from J, with 13 bases between. The germline CDR1 and CDR2 sequences are SGDLS and YYNGEE. DNA for the CDR3: TGTGCCAGCAGCGTCGACATAGTCGGCTCACCCCTCCACTTT. Encoded protein: CASSVDIVGSPLHF.

The chain carries TRBV6-2 or TRBV6-3 and TRBJ2-7; no clear D gene. The germline gives CDR1 MNHEY, CDR2 SVGEGT. V shed 2 bases and J shed 2 bases, with 13 bases lying between them. This CDR3 contains 15 residues. Here the CDR3 reads CASSYRLQATYEQYF. CDR3 DNA sequence: TGTGCCAGCAGTTACAGGCTCCAGGCCACCTACGAGCAGTACTTC.

This clonotype appeared a few times. The chain has TRBV5-1 and TRBJ2-2; unclear D gene. The CDR3 has 13 residues. Trimming left V 2 bases short and J 8 bases short, with 10 bases between. CDR1 and CDR2 (germline): SGHRS, YFSETQ. The CDR3 DNA reads as TGCGCCAGCAGCTTATATCTTTTGGGGGAGCTGTTTTTT. It specifies CASSLYLLGELFF.